The 20 T cell receptor beta chains reported below all come from one sample, sequenced in a study of CD8+ T cells in alopecia areata. cDNA reverse transcribed from extracted RNA served as the sequencing template. Assay used: immunoSEQ multiplex PCR; TCRdb lists only in-frame clones, some missing. The sample includes some 150,000 clones, roughly 60% seen only once; the top ten take 35% to 40%. The sample comprised CD8+ T cells sorted from blood. These receptors originate from a human donor in good health.

V gene TRBV19 combines with J gene TRBJ1-4, with D tentatively TRBD1 (5 bases). Germline V CDR1 and CDR2: LNHDA, SQIVND (reference sequence). V lost 9 bases to trimming and J lost 4 bases, with 18 bases between them. There are 15 residues in the CDR3. CDR3 region: CASRSSQQDNEKLFF. The CDR3 DNA reads as TGTGCCAGCCGATCCTCCCAACAGGATAATGAAAAACTGTTTTTT. Together with reference TRBV19 and TRBJ1-4, the CDR3 gives the full variable domain: DGGITQSPKYLFRKEGQNVTLSCEQNLNHDAMYWYRQDPGQGLRLIYYSQIVNDFQKGDIAEGYSVSREKKESFPLTVTSAQKNPTAFYLCASRSSQQDNEKLFFGSGTQLSVL.

The rearrangement uses TRBV27 and TRBJ2-7, with TRBD2 matching 7 bases. The CDR3 totals 13 residues. With V trimmed by 4 bases and J by 3 bases, 3 bases remained unmatched. The germline V gene has CDR1 MNHEY and CDR2 SMNVEV (reference sequence). The CDR3 sequence is CASSSGLGYEQYF. As DNA, the CDR3 is TGTGCCAGCAGTTCAGGACTAGGCTACGAGCAGTACTTC.

V gene TRBV4-1 combines with J gene TRBJ2-3; the D gene is possibly TRBD2 (5 bases). Germline V gene lookup returns CDR1 MGHRA and CDR2 YSYEKL. The V gene lost 4 bases and the J gene lost 5 bases, with 19 bases spanning the gap. The CDR3 loop spans 16 amino acids. The CDR3 here is CASSPELAGVGDTQYF. DNA of the CDR3: TGCGCCAGCAGCCCAGAGCTAGCTGGGGTTGGAGATACGCAGTATTTT.

This chain joins TRBV6-6 and TRBJ2-1, with D hard to call. CDR3 length: 12 residues. V was clipped by 7 bases and J by 5 bases, with 9 bases between them. The V gene's germline CDR1 is MNHNY and CDR2 SVGAGI (reference sequence). CDR3 in DNA: TGTGCCAGCACCTCAGTAGACAATGAGCAGTTCTTC. Translation gives CASTSVDNEQFF.

The chain is built from TRBV7-6 and TRBJ2-7; TRBD2 aligns across 14 bases. From germline, CDR1 is SGHVS and CDR2 FNYEAQ. This CDR3 is 15 amino acids long. Losses at the gene ends were 5 bases for V and 7 bases for J; bases not matched to a gene: 7. CDR3 region: CASSPGLAGVREQYF. The CDR3 region has the DNA TGTGCCAGCAGCCCGGGACTAGCGGGAGTTAGGGAGCAGTACTTC.

The chain's CDR3 is CASSVGLAGPPSYNEQFF. The CDR3 bases are TGTGCCAGCAGCGTAGGACTAGCGGGTCCTCCCTCCTACAATGAGCAGTTCTTC. The rearrangement joins TRBV9 to TRBJ2-1; 10 bases align to TRBD2. The CDR3 contains 18 residues. The junction had 6 bases not matched to a gene; V was cut back by 0 bases and J by 0 bases. CDR1 and CDR2 (germline): SGDLS, YYNGEE.

This chain links TRBV5-6 with TRBJ1-1; unclear D gene. Trimming removed 5 bases from V and 6 bases from J, with 8 bases in between. CDR3 size: 11 residues. From germline, CDR1 is SGHDT and CDR2 YYEEEE. CDR3 region: CASSWKSEAFF. The CDR3, as DNA: TGTGCCAGCAGTTGGAAATCTGAAGCTTTCTTT.

The chain employs TRBV9 and TRBJ1-1, with D tentatively TRBD1 (5 bases). The CDR3 sequence is 13 residues long. The V end lost 6 bases, the J end lost 1 base, and 10 bases lay between the germline ends. CDR1 and CDR2 from the germline V gene are SGDLS and YYNGEE. CDR3 protein: CASTGGENTEAFF. CDR3 coding DNA: TGTGCCAGCACGGGAGGGGAGAACACTGAAGCTTTCTTT.

The chain combines TRBV29-1 with TRBJ1-4; D perhaps matches TRBD1 (5 bases). V shed 0 bases and J shed 8 bases, with 16 bases lying between them. The CDR3 runs 15 residues. Germline V gene data show CDR1 as SQVTM and CDR2 as ANQGSEA. CDR3 nucleotides: TGCAGCGTTGAAGATCCTGGGGCAACCAGCGAAAAACTGTTTTTT. This codes for CSVEDPGATSEKLFF.

The chain is built from TRBV28 and TRBJ2-7; 7 bases align to TRBD1. The CDR3 spans 13 residues. V gave up 9 bases and J gave up 7 bases; unmatched junction bases: 12. Germline V CDR1 and CDR2: MDHEN, SYDVKM. In nucleotides, the CDR3 is TGTGCCAGTACAGGGGCACCCGTCTGGGAGCAGTACTTC. Protein product: CASTGAPVWEQYF.

The count of this clone is one. The rearrangement uses TRBV19 and TRBJ2-1; D is uncertain. The V gene's germline CDR1 is LNHDA and CDR2 SQIVND (reference sequence). Trimming removed 1 base from V and 8 bases from J, with 3 bases in between. There are 11 residues in the CDR3. The CDR3 spells CASSIGHEQFF. The DNA of the CDR3 is TGTGCCAGTAGTATAGGCCATGAGCAGTTCTTC.

V usage is TRBV2 and J usage is TRBJ2-2; 10 bases align to TRBD2. Germline-derived CDR1 and CDR2 are SNHLY and FYNNEI. The CDR3 spans 16 residues. The V gene end was trimmed by 8 bases and the J gene end by 2 bases; junction bases not matched to a gene: 8. The CDR3 loop reads CASRLRLAGNTGELFF. The CDR3 DNA is TGTGCCAGCCGCCTGAGACTAGCGGGTAACACCGGGGAGCTGTTTTTT.

This clone showed up just a few times. V and J are TRBV29-1 and TRBJ1-1, with D unresolved. The germline V gene has CDR1 SQVTM and CDR2 ANQGSEA. V was shortened by 7 bases and J by 0 bases, with 12 bases between the two germline ends. The CDR3 spans 13 residues. In DNA form, the CDR3 reads TGCAGCGCTATCCACGGGTTGAACACTGAAGCTTTCTTT. Protein: CSAIHGLNTEAFF.

V usage is TRBV12-5 and J usage is TRBJ2-1, with TRBD2 matching over 8 bases. Trimming cost V 4 bases and J 6 bases; bases outside gene matches: 14. This CDR3 has 17 residues. The V gene's germline CDR1 is LGHNT and CDR2 FRNRAP. The CDR3 is CASGWAPGAGGINEQFF. CDR3 DNA: TGTGCTAGTGGTTGGGCCCCGGGGGCGGGAGGAATCAATGAGCAGTTCTTC.

As regards this clone: At one end, the junction sequence differs from germline, possibly due to a read error. This chain links TRBV29-1 with TRBJ2-5; the match to TRBD1 covers 7 bases. Germline assignment: CDR1 SQVTM and CDR2 ANQGSEA. The CDR3 is 13 amino acids. The CDR3 nucleotides are TGCAGCGTAGAAGCAGGGGGCCAAGAGACCCAGTACTTC. Translated: CSVEAGGQETQYF.

The rearrangement joins TRBV13 to TRBJ2-3; 7 nucleotides agree with TRBD2. CDR1 and CDR2 from the germline V gene are PRHDT and FYEKMQ (reference sequence). CDR3 length equals 16 residues. The V gene end was trimmed by 4 bases and the J gene end by 5 bases; junction bases not matched to a gene: 12. The CDR3 sequence is CASSYTAGTHGDTQYF. In DNA, the CDR3 is TGTGCCAGCAGCTACACAGCGGGGACGCACGGAGATACGCAGTATTTT.

This clone turned up a few times. The CDR3 is CASSSPGGKETQYF. CDR3 nucleotide sequence: TGTGCCAGCAGCTCCCCTGGGGGTAAAGAGACCCAGTACTTC. This chain joins TRBV7-9 and TRBJ2-5; D possibly matches TRBD1 or TRBD2 (5 bases each). Deletions cut 4 bases from V and 3 bases from J, with 12 bases between. From germline, CDR1 is SEHNR and CDR2 FQNEAQ (reference sequence). The CDR3 sequence is 14 residues long.

The chain uses TRBV10-2 and TRBJ2-2, with D unresolved. V was pared by 8 bases and J by 4 bases, with 2 bases between. The CDR3 spans 10 residues. Germline V gene sequence: CDR1 WSHSY, CDR2 SAAADI. CDR3 nucleotide sequence: TGCGCCAGCTTCACCGGGGAGCTGTTTTTT. It yields the protein CASFTGELFF.

This chain joins TRBV13 and TRBJ2-5; the D gene is possibly TRBD1 (6 bases). The V gene lost 0 bases and the J gene lost 5 bases, with 10 bases spanning the gap. This CDR3 is built from 14 residues. Germline V gene lookup returns CDR1 PRHDT and CDR2 FYEKMQ (reference sequence). The CDR3: CASSLGRQEETQYF. CDR3 nucleotide sequence: TGTGCCAGCAGCTTAGGCCGACAGGAGGAGACCCAGTACTTC.

The chain combines TRBV2 with TRBJ2-1; no reliable D call. The CDR3 runs 13 residues. The germline V gene has CDR1 SNHLY and CDR2 FYNNEI. V dropped 8 bases and J dropped 4 bases, with 12 bases sitting between them. CDR3 sequence: CASSQTRYNEQFF. The CDR3 coding sequence is TGTGCCAGCTCCCAGACGCGTTACAATGAGCAGTTCTTC. Together with reference TRBV2 and TRBJ2-1, the CDR3 gives the full variable domain: EPEVTQTPSHQVTQMGQEVILRCVPISNHLYFYWYRQILGQKVEFLVSFYNNEISEKSEIFDDQFSVERPDGSNFTLKIRSTKLEDSAMYFCASSQTRYNEQFFGPGTRLTVL.